This TCR beta chain was sequenced for a study of CD8 T cells in ankylosing spondylitis. Each CDR3 protein gets one entry after TCRdb re-called the 5' RACE reads with MiXCR. Of approximately 110,000 distinct CDR3 sequences detected, around 24% appear once; the ten largest clones hold approximately 13%. The germline V and J ends were trimmed by 5 bases and 4 bases, with 11 bases remaining between them. This CDR3 region has 14 residues. Germline V gives CDR1 SEHNR, CDR2 FQNEAQ (reference sequence). The V call is TRBV7-9, the J call TRBJ2-2; D remains ambiguous. This sequence was found in a male donor with ankylosing spondylitis. The sequenced sample consisted of synovial fluid, either unsorted or a sorted T cell fraction (not recorded which). CDR3 residues: CASSVSKLTGELFF. As DNA, the CDR3 is TGTGCCAGCAGCGTCAGTAAGCTCACCGGGGAGCTGTTTTTT.